This T cell receptor (beta chain) was sequenced during a study of naive and memory T cell subsets. Study-level points and caveats: A few larger clonotypes appeared in naive repertoires, especially CD8, possibly memory cells re-expressing CD45RA.

Two oligonucleotides, mixed equimolar, formed the beta constant-region primer covering TRBC1 and TRBC2. Four rounds of PCR amplified the ligated cDNA using nested alpha and beta constant-region primers plus SP2. TCRdb called the UMI-ligation and nested PCR reads again in MiXCR, with one record for every CDR3 protein. The sample holds over 100,000 distinct CDR3 sequences, approximately 15% seen once. This CDR3 region has 12 residues. The V gene lost 6 bases and the J gene lost 6 bases, with 12 bases spanning the gap. The V gene's germline CDR1 is ENHRY and CDR2 SYGVKD. This clonotype was counted many times. Its antigen is currently unknown.

This chain connects TRBV10-3 to TRBJ2-7; D unclear. This clonotype was sampled from a human donor in good health. What was sequenced was naive CD8+ T cells from blood. CDR3: CAISPKYGEQYF. CDR3 coding DNA: TGTGCCATCAGCCCCAAGTATGGCGAGCAGTACTTC.